Here is one TCR beta chain with its context. The data were produced by immunoSEQ multiplex PCR, yet TCRdb's version contains in-frame clones alone and is incomplete. This sample carries approximately 120,000 clones, more than 80% of them seen once, and the ten largest clones take more than 3.5%. These data originate in a study of blood T cell repertoires in COVID-19. Background on the study: T cells, B-cell-depleted T cells, or PBMCs provided the cDNA or gDNA that served as material.

Trimming removed 9 bases from V and 0 bases from J, with 17 bases in between. The CDR3 has 15 amino acids. Germline V gene sequence: CDR1 MNHEY, CDR2 SVGAGI. V is TRBV6-5 and J is TRBJ1-1, with a tentative D call TRBD1 (6 bases). The TCR comes from a human donor in a cohort sampled during active COVID-19. Specimen: peripheral blood. CDR3 amino acids: CASQRGGPLNTEAFF. In nucleotides, the CDR3 is TGTGCCAGTCAACGGGGGGGGCCCTTGAACACTGAAGCTTTCTTT.